This TCR beta chain derives from a study of neurological immune-mediated disorders. cDNA synthesis was performed by 5'RACE with 10-nucleotide random UMIs. Sequencing of 15-18 subjects in each run yielded over 160 million TCR-beta sequences. TCRdb redid the calling of the 5' RACE reads with MiXCR, one entry per CDR3 protein. Of roughly 17,000 distinct CDR3 sequences in the sample, approximately 10% were seen once. Sorted libraries were made with about 1 million CD4+ or CD8+ T cells. Trimming cost V 1 base and J 7 bases, with 9 bases left between them. The CDR3 totals 14 residues. Germline values: CDR1 SGDLS, CDR2 YYNGEE. In its sample, this clonotype was seen many times. Its specificity is unknown. Study-level points and caveats: The most TCR clonal expansion was seen in HTLV-1-associated myelopathy, and the least was seen in multiple sclerosis, which fell below healthy controls.

The sample was CD8+ T cells from blood. The chain links TRBV9 to TRBJ1-6; D is possibly TRBD1 (6 bases). This receptor was taken from a man over 45 in good health. In DNA, the CDR3 is TGTGCCAGCAGCGTACAGAGGGGGAATTCACCCCTCCACTTT. It encodes CASSVQRGNSPLHF.